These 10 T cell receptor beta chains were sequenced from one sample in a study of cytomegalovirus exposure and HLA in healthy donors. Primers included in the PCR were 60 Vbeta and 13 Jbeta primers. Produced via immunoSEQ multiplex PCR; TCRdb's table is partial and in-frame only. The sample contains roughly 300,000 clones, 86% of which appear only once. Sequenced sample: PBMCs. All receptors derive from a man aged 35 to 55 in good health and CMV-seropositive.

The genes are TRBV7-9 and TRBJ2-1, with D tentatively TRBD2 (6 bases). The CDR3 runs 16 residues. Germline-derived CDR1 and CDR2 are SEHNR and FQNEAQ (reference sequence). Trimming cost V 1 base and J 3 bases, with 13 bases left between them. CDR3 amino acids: CASSLVPSALYNEQFF. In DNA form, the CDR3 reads TGTGCCAGCAGCTTAGTTCCTAGCGCACTCTACAATGAGCAGTTCTTC.

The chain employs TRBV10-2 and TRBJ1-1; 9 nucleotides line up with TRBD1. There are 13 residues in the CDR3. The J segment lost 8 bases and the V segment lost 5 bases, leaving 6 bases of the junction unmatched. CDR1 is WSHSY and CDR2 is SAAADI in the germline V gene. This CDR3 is CASSQQGAEEAFF. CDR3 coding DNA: TGCGCCAGCAGTCAACAGGGGGCAGAAGAAGCTTTCTTT.

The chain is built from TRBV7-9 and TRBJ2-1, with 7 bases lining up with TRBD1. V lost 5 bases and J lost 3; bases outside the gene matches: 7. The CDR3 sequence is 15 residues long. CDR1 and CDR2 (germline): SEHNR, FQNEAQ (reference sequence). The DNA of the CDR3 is TGTGCCAGCAGCCAAGACAGGGCGGGCTACAATGAGCAGTTCTTC. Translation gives CASSQDRAGYNEQFF.

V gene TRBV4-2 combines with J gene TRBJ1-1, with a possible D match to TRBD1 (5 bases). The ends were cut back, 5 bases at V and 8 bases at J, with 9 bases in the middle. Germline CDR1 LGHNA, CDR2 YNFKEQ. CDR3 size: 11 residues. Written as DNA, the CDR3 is TGTGCCAGCAGCGGGGGGGGAGAAGCTTTCTTT. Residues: CASSGGGEAFF.

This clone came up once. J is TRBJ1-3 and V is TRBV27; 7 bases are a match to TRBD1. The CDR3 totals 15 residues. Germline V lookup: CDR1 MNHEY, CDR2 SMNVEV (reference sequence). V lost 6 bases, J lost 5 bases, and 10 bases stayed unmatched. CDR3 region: CASSRSPGQRNTIYF. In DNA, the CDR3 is TGTGCCAGCAGCCGGTCCCCGGGACAGCGAAACACCATATATTTT.

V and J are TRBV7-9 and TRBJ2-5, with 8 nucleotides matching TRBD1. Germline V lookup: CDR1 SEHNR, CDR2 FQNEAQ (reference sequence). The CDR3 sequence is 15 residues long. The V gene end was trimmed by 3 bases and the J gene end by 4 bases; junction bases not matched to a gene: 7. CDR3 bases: TGTGCCAGCAGCTTGCAGACAGGGGTCGTAGAGACCCAGTACTTC. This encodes CASSLQTGVVETQYF.

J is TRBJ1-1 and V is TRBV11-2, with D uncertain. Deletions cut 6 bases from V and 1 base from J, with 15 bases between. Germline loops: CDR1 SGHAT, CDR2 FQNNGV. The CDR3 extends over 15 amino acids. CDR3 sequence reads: CASRKGTGRNTEAFF. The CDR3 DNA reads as TGTGCCAGCAGGAAGGGTACCGGGAGGAACACTGAAGCTTTCTTT.

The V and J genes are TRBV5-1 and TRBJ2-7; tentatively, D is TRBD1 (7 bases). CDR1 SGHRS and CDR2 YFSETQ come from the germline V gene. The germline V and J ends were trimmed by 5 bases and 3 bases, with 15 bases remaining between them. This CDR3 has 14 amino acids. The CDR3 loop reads CASRGGGESYEQYF. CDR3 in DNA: TGCGCCAGCAGAGGGGGCGGGGAAAGCTACGAGCAGTACTTC.

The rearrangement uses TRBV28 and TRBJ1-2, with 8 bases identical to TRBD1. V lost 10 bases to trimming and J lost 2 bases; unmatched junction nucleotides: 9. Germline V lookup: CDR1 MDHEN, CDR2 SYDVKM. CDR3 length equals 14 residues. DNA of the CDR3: TGTGCCACCAAGACAGGGGCGGTAAACTATGGCTACACCTTC. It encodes CATKTGAVNYGYTF.

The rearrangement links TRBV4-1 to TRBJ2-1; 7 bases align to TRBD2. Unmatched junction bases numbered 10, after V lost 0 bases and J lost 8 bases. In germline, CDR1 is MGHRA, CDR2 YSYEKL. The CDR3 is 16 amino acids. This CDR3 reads CASSQDETSSWDEQFF. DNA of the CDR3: TGCGCCAGCAGCCAAGACGAGACTAGCAGTTGGGATGAGCAGTTCTTC.